The next 15 T cell receptor beta chains were all read from a single sample in a study of shared clonotypes between healthy human individuals. Assay: immunoSEQ multiplex PCR; the TCRdb copy retains only in-frame clones and omits some. Here the sample spans about 480,000 clones, 60% to 80% being singletons. Source material: PBMCs. The receptors were sampled from a woman aged 35 to 49 in good health. Some clones in this sample may be carry-over from other donors' samples.

The V and J genes are TRBV6-1 and TRBJ1-2, with D unclear. CDR3 length equals 12 residues. Trimming stripped 6 bases from V and 13 bases from J, with 18 bases between. The germline V gene encodes CDR1 MNHNS and CDR2 SASEGT. CDR3 amino acids: CASSPGPLGSTF. The CDR3 DNA reads as TGTGCCAGCAGCCCCGGGCCCCTGGGGAGCACCTTC.

This clone was seen a single time. The chain has TRBV28 and TRBJ2-3; unclear D gene. The germline V gene has CDR1 MDHEN and CDR2 SYDVKM. The CDR3 is 15 amino acids. Between the trimmed V and J ends, which lost 6 bases and 2 bases, there was a span of 15 bases. The CDR3 reads CASRSTPFDTDTQYF. CDR3 sequence (DNA): TGTGCCAGCAGATCTACACCATTCGACACAGATACGCAGTATTTT.

The CDR3 coding sequence is TGTGCCAGCAGCTTAGCTGGGAGCGGGAGTCTGAATGAGCAGTTCTTC. It translates to CASSLAGSGSLNEQFF. This sequence joins TRBV7-2 and TRBJ2-1; 8 nucleotides align to TRBD2. V was pared by 0 bases and J by 7 bases, with 8 bases of the junction left unmatched. The CDR3 is made up of 16 amino acids. Germline CDR1 and CDR2: SGHTA and FQGNSA.

This chain uses TRBV5-1 with TRBJ1-5; TRBD1 aligns across 10 bases. The CDR3 runs 20 residues. Trimming took 4 bases from V and 2 from J; bases not matched to a gene: 18. The germline CDR1 and CDR2 sequences are SGHRS and YFSETQ. CDR3 amino acids: CASSLGTGEPFSVGNQPQHF. The DNA for the CDR3 is TGCGCCAGCAGCCTAGGGACAGGGGAACCGTTTAGTGTCGGCAATCAGCCCCAGCATTTT. Filled out from reference TRBV5-1 and TRBJ1-5, the complete variable domain reads KAGVTQTPRYLIKTRGQQVTLSCSPISGHRSVSWYQQTPGQGLQFLFEYFSETQRNKGNFPGRFSGRQFSNSRSEMNVSTLELGDSALYLCASSLGTGEPFSVGNQPQHFGDGTRLSIL.

Of note for this clone: The sample contains more than one DNA sequence encoding this CDR3. The genes are TRBV30 and TRBJ2-1; TRBD2 might be the D (6 bases). The length of the CDR3 is 13 residues. Trimming removed 3 bases from V and 0 bases from J, with 6 bases in between. Germline CDR1 reads GTSNPN; CDR2 reads SVGIG (reference sequence). DNA of the CDR3: TGTGCCTGGAGGGGGGGCTCCTACAATGAGCAGTTCTTC. It specifies CAWRGGSYNEQFF.

CDR3 DNA: TGTGCCAGCAGTTACGTCCAGCGGGGGTACAATGAGCAGTTCTTC. Residues: CASSYVQRGYNEQFF. The chain has TRBV6-6 and TRBJ2-1; 8 bases map to TRBD2. The germline V gene has CDR1 MNHNY and CDR2 SVGAGI (reference sequence). The V segment lost 2 bases and the J segment 4 bases; nucleotides outside the gene matches: 4. The CDR3 length is 15 residues.

This chain connects TRBV30 to TRBJ1-2; D is possibly TRBD1 (6 bases). This CDR3 is 14 amino acids long. In germline, CDR1 is GTSNPN, CDR2 SVGIG (reference sequence). Trimming took off 0 bases at V and 8 bases at J, with 16 bases between the two ends. CDR3 sequence: CAWSVGGASKGYTF. CDR3 DNA sequence: TGTGCCTGGAGTGTGGGGGGGGCGAGTAAGGGCTACACCTTC.

The chain combines TRBV7-3 with TRBJ1-1; no definite D call. Per the germline V gene, CDR1 is SGHTA and CDR2 is FQGTGA. V lost 4 bases and J 1 base, leaving 7 bases between the germline ends. The CDR3 spans 13 residues. DNA of the CDR3: TGTGCCAGCAGCTCAGATCCGAACACTGAAGCTTTCTTT. Translated, it gives CASSSDPNTEAFF. The full variable domain, completed using reference TRBV7-3 and TRBJ1-1, is GAGVSQTPSNKVTEKGKYVELRCDPISGHTALYWYRQSLGQGPEFLIYFQGTGAADDSGLPNDRFFAVRPEGSVSTLKIQRTERGDSAVYLCASSSDPNTEAFFGQGTRLTVV.

The rearrangement joins TRBV9 to TRBJ2-5; D might be TRBD1 or TRBD2, each matching 5 bases. The CDR3 runs 12 residues. The V end lost 3 bases, the J end lost 5 bases, and 8 bases lay between the germline ends. Germline V CDR1 and CDR2: SGDLS, YYNGEE. CDR3: CASSGRDETQYF. In nucleotides, the CDR3 is TGTGCCAGCAGCGGCAGGGACGAGACCCAGTACTTC.

V is TRBV2 and J is TRBJ1-2; 7 bases are shared with TRBD1. With V trimmed by 7 bases and J by 4 bases, 12 bases remained unmatched. From germline, CDR1 is SNHLY and CDR2 FYNNEI. The CDR3 contains 15 residues. The CDR3 coding sequence is TGTGCCAGCATCCATGGACAGGACTTTTTCTATGGCTACACCTTC. It translates to CASIHGQDFFYGYTF. The full variable domain, its missing parts supplied by reference TRBV2 and TRBJ1-2, is EPEVTQTPSHQVTQMGQEVILRCVPISNHLYFYWYRQILGQKVEFLVSFYNNEISEKSEIFDDQFSVERPDGSNFTLKIRSTKLEDSAMYFCASIHGQDFFYGYTFGSGTRLTVV.

This clone is a singleton in its sample. The J gene is TRBJ1-2, the V gene TRBV28; 7 bases align to TRBD1. The V gene end was trimmed by 6 bases and the J gene end by 8 bases; junction bases not matched to a gene: 15. The CDR3 spans 15 residues. Germline CDR1 MDHEN, CDR2 SYDVKM. The CDR3 nucleotides are TGTGCCAGCAGGGCTAAGGGGACAGTTCGTTGGGGCTACACCTTC. It codes for CASRAKGTVRWGYTF.

The chain combines TRBV4-1 with TRBJ2-3; the match to TRBD2 covers 8 bases. The CDR3 spans 16 residues. V was pared by 3 bases and J by 0 bases, with 5 bases of the junction left unmatched. Germline V gene lookup returns CDR1 MGHRA and CDR2 YSYEKL. The CDR3 nucleotides are TGCGCCAGCAGCCACCGGACTAGCCCCAGCACAGATACGCAGTATTTT. Its translation: CASSHRTSPSTDTQYF.

This chain links TRBV2 with TRBJ2-5, with D perhaps matching TRBD2 (5 bases). This CDR3 contains 14 residues. Trimming took off 10 bases at V and 4 bases at J, with 19 bases between the two ends. Germline V lookup: CDR1 SNHLY, CDR2 FYNNEI. CDR3 bases: TGTGCCACCGCCCCACAACTAAGCGGAGAGACCCAGTACTTC. It is translated as CATAPQLSGETQYF.

The chain has TRBV7-9 and TRBJ1-2; the match to TRBD1 covers 9 bases. The germline V gene has CDR1 SEHNR and CDR2 FQNEAQ (reference sequence). The CDR3 sequence is 17 residues long. J was trimmed by 4 bases and V by 4 bases; bases with no gene match: 13. CDR3 in amino acids: CASSSLDPDRGSYGYTF. DNA for the CDR3: TGTGCCAGCAGCTCTCTAGACCCGGACAGGGGTTCCTATGGCTACACCTTC.

The V and J genes are TRBV5-4 and TRBJ1-1; D is possibly TRBD1 (6 bases). There are 12 residues in the CDR3. V gave up 4 bases and J gave up 10 bases, with 14 bases separating them. CDR1 and CDR2 from the germline V gene are SGHNT and YYREEE (reference sequence). In DNA form, the CDR3 reads TGTGCCAGCAGCAAGGTTGAGGGGGTAGCTTTCTTT. Its translation is CASSKVEGVAFF. Full variable domain (remainder filled in from reference TRBV5-4 and TRBJ1-1): ETGVTQSPTHLIKTRGQQVTLRCSSQSGHNTVSWYQQALGQGPQFIFQYYREEENGRGNFPPRFSGLQFPNYSSELNVNALELDDSALYLCASSKVEGVAFFGQGTRLTVV.